This TCR beta chain was captured by sequencing in a study of neurological immune-mediated disorders. Study observations and caveats: The authors found no clinical or MRI feature associated with the multiple sclerosis repertoire cluster. It was HTLV-1-associated myelopathy that showed the most TCR clonal expansion, while multiple sclerosis showed the least, falling below healthy controls.

At least ten counts were recorded for this clonotype. Antigen unknown. The CDR3 consists of 15 residues. V lost 3 bases and J lost 5, with 16 bases in between. CDR1 is DFQATT, CDR2 SNEGSKA, per germline (reference sequence). cDNA was made by 5'RACE with 10-nucleotide random UMIs. A single record per CDR3 protein comes from TCRdb applying MiXCR to the 5' RACE reads. The sample comprises 130,000 or so distinct CDR3 sequences, 3.2% of which are singletons, and about 1.2% rests with the top ten. The sequence derives from a woman aged 25 to 39 with multiple sclerosis. The sample consisted of PBMCs. The rearrangement joins TRBV20-1 to TRBJ2-2; TRBD1 might be the D (5 bases). The CDR3 DNA sequence: TGCAGTGCTAGGTTGGCAGGGCTGGGGACCGGGGAGCTGTTTTTT. The encoded protein is CSARLAGLGTGELFF.